Sequencing of this TCR beta chain was carried out in a study of T cell responses to AZD1222 COVID-19 vaccine. Study-level results: Clonal diversity was possibly underestimated, and white British individuals and females predominated among donors.

This table comes from immunoSEQ multiplex PCR, and its TCRdb copy is limited to in-frame clones, with some not included. Of approximately 150,000 clones detected, 70% to 90% appear once; the ten largest clones hold roughly 1.7%. The CDR3 is made up of 15 amino acids. V lost 4 bases and J lost 2; bases outside the gene matches: 3. Germline-derived CDR1 and CDR2 are SGHAT and FQNNGV. This clone was seen a handful of times. Its cognate antigen is unknown. V is TRBV11-2 and J is TRBJ2-5; 11 nucleotides align to TRBD2. The source of this sequence is an adult in good health. The material was peripheral blood, obtained on day 0 of AZD1222 vaccination. The CDR3 DNA sequence: TGTGCCAGCAGCTCCAGACTAGCGGGGCAAGAGACCCAGTACTTC. Its translation is CASSSRLAGQETQYF.